These 31 T cell receptor beta chains share one sample of origin, sequenced in a study of early T cells in non-severe SARS-CoV-2 infection. TCRdb re-called the 5' RACE reads with MiXCR, one entry per CDR3 protein. Of roughly 66,000 distinct CDR3 sequences in the sample, around 8.7% were seen once. The source material was whole blood. The receptors stem from an adult who was a healthcare worker with PCR-confirmed SARS-CoV-2 infection or an uninfected control (not recorded which).

This clonotype was counted many times. This rearrangement joins TRBV20-1 to TRBJ1-4; TRBD1 aligns across 9 bases. CDR1 and CDR2 (germline): DFQATT, SNEGSKA (reference sequence). This CDR3 has 15 residues. J gave up 8 bases and V 3 bases, and 10 bases lay outside the gene matches. CDR3 residues: CSASQPGQGKEKLFF. The CDR3 DNA reads as TGCAGTGCTAGTCAACCGGGACAGGGAAAAGAAAAACTGTTTTTT.

The chain uses TRBV6-2 or TRBV6-3 and TRBJ2-7, with D hard to call. Germline CDR1 reads MNHEY; CDR2 reads SVGEGT. The CDR3 contains 16 residues. With 6 bases removed from V and 4 bases from J, the gap between germline ends came to 22 bases. The CDR3 region is CASSQPLLGIGYEQYF. CDR3 sequence (DNA): TGTGCCAGCAGCCAACCCCTCCTAGGCATTGGGTACGAGCAGTACTTC.

DNA for the CDR3: TGCAGTGCTCATGGGACTAGCGGCAACTCCTACGAGCAGTACTTC. It translates to CSAHGTSGNSYEQYF. The chain recombines TRBV20-1 with TRBJ2-7; 11 positions agree with TRBD2. Trimming removed 5 bases from V and 0 bases from J; junction bases left unmatched: 6. Germline V gene data show CDR1 as DFQATT and CDR2 as SNEGSKA (reference sequence). The length of the CDR3 is 15 residues.

This clonotype has a handful of counts. J is TRBJ2-1 and V is TRBV10-1; 12 bases are shared with TRBD2. The V gene end was trimmed by 3 bases and the J gene end by 8 bases; junction bases not matched to a gene: 5. The germline V gene encodes CDR1 WNHNN and CDR2 SYGVQD (reference sequence). CDR3 length equals 15 residues. CDR3 coding DNA: TGCGCCAGCAGTGACCCGACTAGCGGGAGTTATGAGCAGTTCTTC. The encoded protein is CASSDPTSGSYEQFF.

This clonotype was seen many times. V and J are TRBV6-1 and TRBJ1-6, with D possibly being TRBD1 (5 bases). The germline V gene has CDR1 MNHNS and CDR2 SASEGT. With 0 bases removed from V and 5 bases from J, the gap between germline ends came to 14 bases. The CDR3 length is 17 residues. The CDR3 protein is CASSEAHTGGNNSPLHF. The CDR3 DNA reads as TGTGCCAGCAGTGAAGCGCACACAGGCGGCAATAATTCACCCCTCCACTTT.

The V gene is TRBV6-1, the J gene TRBJ2-2; D gene uncertain. Trimming cost V 4 bases and J 6 bases, with 9 bases left between them. Germline V gives CDR1 MNHNS, CDR2 SASEGT. This CDR3 contains 13 residues. The CDR3 protein is CASSGRLAGELFF. As DNA, the CDR3 is TGTGCCAGCAGTGGACGGCTTGCCGGGGAGCTGTTTTTT.

This sequence joins TRBV7-2 and TRBJ2-3; D is possibly TRBD2 (8 bases). V lost 5 bases, J lost 0 bases, and 15 bases lay in between. The CDR3 extends over 16 amino acids. Germline V lookup: CDR1 SGHTA, CDR2 FQGNSA. The chain's CDR3 is CASSQGGLVSTDTQYF. CDR3 DNA: TGTGCCAGCAGCCAGGGGGGACTAGTGAGCACAGATACGCAGTATTTT.

V and J are TRBV5-1 and TRBJ2-7; no clear D gene. The CDR3 length is 14 residues. Germline V gene sequence: CDR1 SGHRS, CDR2 YFSETQ. V was cut by 0 bases and J by 7 bases, with 14 bases left in between. The CDR3 DNA sequence: TGCGCCAGCAGCTTGGCCCTGGGTACGTGGGAGCAGTACTTC. This sequence encodes CASSLALGTWEQYF.

This chain connects TRBV18 to TRBJ2-5; 7 bases fit TRBD1. Germline V gives CDR1 KGHSH, CDR2 LQKENI. J gave up 1 base and V 0 bases, and 14 bases lay outside the gene matches. The CDR3 has 19 amino acids. CDR3 residues: CASSPPGQLERLGQETQYF. CDR3 bases: TGTGCCAGCTCACCACCGGGACAGCTAGAGAGGTTAGGCCAAGAGACCCAGTACTTC.

This clonotype was seen many times. This chain uses TRBV7-8 with TRBJ2-7, with 9 bases lining up with TRBD2. V was clipped by 5 bases and J by 5 bases; unmatched bases: 7. The V gene's germline CDR1 is SGHVS and CDR2 FQNEAQ. This CDR3 comprises 14 residues. The CDR3 spells CASSPPSGNDEQYF. In nucleotides, the CDR3 is TGTGCCAGCAGCCCACCTAGCGGGAACGACGAGCAGTACTTC.

This clonotype was observed many times. This chain links TRBV3-1 with TRBJ2-2; D is perhaps TRBD1 or TRBD2 (6 bases each). V gave up 0 bases and J gave up 8 bases, with 13 bases separating them. The CDR3 runs 15 residues. The germline gives CDR1 LGHDT, CDR2 YNNKEL (reference sequence). The CDR3 sequence is CASSQDKRGRGELFF. CDR3 DNA sequence: TGTGCCAGCAGCCAAGATAAACGGGGGCGAGGGGAGCTGTTTTTT.

The chain employs TRBV4-3 and TRBJ2-5; 11 bases map to TRBD1. Trimming at V came to 4 bases and at J to 5 bases, leaving 9 bases not matched to a gene. The CDR3 contains 16 residues. Germline V gives CDR1 LGHNA, CDR2 YSLEER. CDR3 in DNA: TGCGCCAGCAGCCTCCGGGACAGGGGGTTGGGGGAGACCCAGTACTTC. It yields the protein CASSLRDRGLGETQYF.

This clonotype was observed many times. The CDR3 bases are TGTGCCAGCAGCCCTAGGGCACACGGATCCTACGAGCAGTACTTC. Protein sequence: CASSPRAHGSYEQYF. The chain carries TRBV7-2 and TRBJ2-7, with D hard to call. Germline lookup yields CDR1 SGHTA and CDR2 FQGNSA. Deletions cut 5 bases from V and 1 base from J, with 15 bases between. This CDR3 has 15 residues.

This clonotype has a handful of counts. V gene TRBV5-1 combines with J gene TRBJ2-3; 10 nucleotides agree with TRBD1. Germline-derived CDR1 and CDR2 are SGHRS and YFSETQ. With V trimmed by 2 bases and J by 4 bases, 7 bases remained unmatched. The CDR3 is 16 residues long. The CDR3 protein is CASSFSPGTGADTQYF. CDR3 coding DNA: TGCGCCAGCAGCTTTAGCCCCGGGACAGGGGCAGATACGCAGTATTTT.

This clonotype was seen a handful of times. The chain combines TRBV6-5 with TRBJ1-1; 8 bases are a match to TRBD1. Germline assignment: CDR1 MNHEY and CDR2 SVGAGI. CDR3 length: 14 amino acids. J was trimmed by 4 bases and V by 4 bases; bases with no gene match: 5. CDR3 nucleotide sequence: TGTGCCAGCAGTTCCCGGGACAGGACCACTGAAGCTTTCTTT. This encodes CASSSRDRTTEAFF.

The table lists this clonotype with a few counts. The V call is TRBV29-1, the J call TRBJ2-7; 7 bases line up with TRBD2. CDR1 is SQVTM and CDR2 is ANQGSEA in the germline V gene. V lost 5 bases, J lost 4 bases, and 8 bases stayed unmatched. CDR3 length: 13 residues. Here the CDR3 DNA reads TGCAGCGTTCTCCGGGAGGCGCAGTACGAGCAGTACTTC. Residues: CSVLREAQYEQYF.

In its sample, this clonotype was seen many times. The V and J genes are TRBV27 and TRBJ2-7, with D perhaps TRBD2 (5 bases). The CDR3 runs 16 residues. Germline-derived CDR1 and CDR2 are MNHEY and SMNVEV (reference sequence). Between the trimmed V and J ends, which lost 3 bases and 0 bases, there was a span of 15 bases. The CDR3 coding sequence is TGTGCCAGCAGTTTTTCGGTCTGGCGGGTCTCCTACGAGCAGTACTTC. This translates into CASSFSVWRVSYEQYF.

This clonotype was picked up a small number of times. The chain links TRBV7-9 to TRBJ2-4; tentative D call: TRBD1 (6 bases). V shed 5 bases and J shed 1 base, with 15 bases lying between them. Germline V gene lookup returns CDR1 SEHNR and CDR2 FQNEAQ (reference sequence). This CDR3 region has 16 residues. As DNA, the CDR3 is TGTGCCAGCAGCCCCGAGACAGGAGCTGCCAAAAACATTCAGTACTTC. Residues: CASSPETGAAKNIQYF.

In its sample, this clonotype was seen a few times. This chain joins TRBV20-1 and TRBJ1-5; D might be TRBD1 (5 bases). CDR3 length equals 13 residues. Deletions cut 6 bases from V and 7 bases from J, with 16 bases between. Germline CDR1 reads DFQATT; CDR2 reads SNEGSKA (reference sequence). The CDR3 spells CSAETGVGQPQHF. The CDR3 DNA reads TGCAGTGCAGAAACAGGTGTCGGACAGCCCCAGCATTTT.

This clonotype has just a few counts. Its ends do not fully match the called genes, so a read error is possible. The V and J genes are TRBV6-1 and TRBJ1-5; tentatively, D is TRBD1 (6 bases). The CDR3 extends over 12 amino acids. In germline, CDR1 is MNHNS, CDR2 SASEGT. The DNA of the CDR3 is TGTGCCAGCAGCGAAGGGGGACAAACCCAGCATTTT. Protein: CASSEGGQTQHF.

Ten or more counts support this clonotype. CDR3 loop: CSVGAGGNYGYTF. The CDR3 coding sequence is TGCAGCGTGGGGGCAGGGGGCAACTATGGCTACACCTTC. The chain is built from TRBV29-1 and TRBJ1-2, with 8 bases lining up with TRBD1. The CDR3 contains 13 residues. CDR1 and CDR2 from the germline V gene are SQVTM and ANQGSEA. The trim removed 6 bases at V and 2 bases at J, leaving 5 bases unmatched.

This chain uses TRBV10-3 with TRBJ1-2; 9 nucleotides align to TRBD1. Trimming at V came to 4 bases and at J to 4 bases, leaving 7 bases not matched to a gene. The CDR3 is 15 residues long. Germline V gene sequence: CDR1 ENHRY, CDR2 SYGVKD. The CDR3 DNA reads as TGTGCCATCAGTGGGGCGGGACAGGGACTCTATGGCTACACCTTC. This codes for CAISGAGQGLYGYTF.

V usage is TRBV9 and J usage is TRBJ2-3; D is undetermined. The germline gives CDR1 SGDLS, CDR2 YYNGEE. Trimming took off 2 bases at V and 0 bases at J, with 10 bases between the two ends. CDR3 length: 15 amino acids. Here the CDR3 reads CASSVGSRSTDTQYF. CDR3 nucleotides: TGTGCCAGCAGCGTCGGTTCACGCAGCACAGATACGCAGTATTTT.

This clonotype has just a few counts. The rearrangement joins TRBV6-2 or TRBV6-3 to TRBJ2-7; 7 nucleotides agree with TRBD2. The CDR3 runs to 12 residues. V lost 11 bases, J lost 1 base, and 5 bases stayed unmatched. Germline V gene sequence: CDR1 MNHEY, CDR2 SVGEGT. For the CDR3, the DNA is TGTGCCCGGCGGGAGAAGTCCTACGAGCAGTACTTC. It specifies CARREKSYEQYF.

The chain combines TRBV7-7 with TRBJ2-1; D could derive from TRBD1 or TRBD2 (5 bases each). Germline V gene sequence: CDR1 SSHAT, CDR2 FNYEAQ (reference sequence). Trimming pared 1 base from V and 8 bases from J, leaving 9 bases between. The CDR3 totals 13 residues. CDR3: CASSLGRDDEQFF. DNA of the CDR3: TGTGCCAGCAGCTTAGGCAGGGACGATGAGCAGTTCTTC. The whole variable domain, remainder taken from reference TRBV7-7 and TRBJ2-1, is GAGVSQSPRYKVTKRGQDVTLRCDPISSHATLYWYQQALGQGPEFLTYFNYEAQPDKSGLPSDRFSAERPEGSISTLTIQRTEQRDSAMYRCASSLGRDDEQFFGPGTRLTVL.

The rearrangement links TRBV28 to TRBJ2-7, with TRBD1 identical over 8 bases. Looked up from germline, CDR1 is MDHEN and CDR2 is SYDVKM. The CDR3 consists of 14 residues. V gave up 5 bases and J gave up 2 bases; unmatched junction bases: 5. The CDR3: CASSGTGVTYEQYF. CDR3 in DNA: TGTGCCAGCAGTGGGACAGGCGTAACCTACGAGCAGTACTTC. Drawing the rest from reference TRBV28 and TRBJ2-7, the complete variable domain is DVKVTQSSRYLVKRTGEKVFLECVQDMDHENMFWYRQDPGLGLRLIYFSYDVKMKEKGDIPEGYSVSREKKERFSLILESASTNQTSMYLCASSGTGVTYEQYFGPGTRLTVT.

In this sample, this clonotype turned up many times. The chain is built from TRBV7-3 and TRBJ2-1, with 9 bases identical to TRBD2. The CDR3 contains 14 residues. Germline V gene data show CDR1 as SGHTA and CDR2 as FQGTGA. Unmatched junction bases numbered 1, after V lost 5 bases and J lost 2 bases. DNA for the CDR3: TGTGCCAGCAGCCTAGCGGGGCCCTACAATGAGCAGTTCTTC. Protein: CASSLAGPYNEQFF.

This clonotype was picked up many times. The chain has TRBV29-1 and TRBJ2-7, with a possible D match to TRBD1 (10 bases). With 6 bases removed from V and 5 bases from J, the gap between germline ends came to 29 bases. The length of the CDR3 is 17 residues. CDR1 SQVTM and CDR2 ANQGSEA come from the germline V gene. In DNA, the CDR3 is TGCAGCGTCAGAAAGACAGGGGGCCGGTTAGCGGGAGACGAGCAGTACTTC. It codes for CSVRKTGGRLAGDEQYF.

The chain combines TRBV18 with TRBJ2-6; 13 bases line up with TRBD2. From germline, CDR1 is KGHSH and CDR2 LQKENI. This CDR3 is 17 amino acids long. J was trimmed by 3 bases and V by 3 bases; bases with no gene match: 2. The CDR3 here is CASSPWTSGSGANVLTF. In DNA form, the CDR3 reads TGTGCCAGCTCACCCTGGACTAGCGGGAGTGGGGCCAACGTCCTGACTTTC.

There are many counts of this clonotype. This chain uses TRBV12-3 or TRBV12-4 with TRBJ2-1, with D possibly called TRBD1 or TRBD2 (6 bases each). Trimming stripped 7 bases from V and 6 bases from J, with 16 bases between. This CDR3 has 14 residues. Here the CDR3 reads CASTPIPGANEQFF. CDR3 nucleotide sequence: TGTGCCAGCACCCCGATCCCGGGGGCCAATGAGCAGTTCTTC.

This clonotype was seen at least ten times. This chain uses TRBV20-1 with TRBJ2-7, with 11 positions matching TRBD2. Germline V lookup: CDR1 DFQATT, CDR2 SNEGSKA (reference sequence). V lost 1 base and J lost 1; bases outside the gene matches: 3. This CDR3 contains 15 residues. CDR3 sequence (DNA): TGCAGTGCTAGAGGACTAGCGGGACTTTCCTACGAGCAGTACTTC. Amino acid sequence: CSARGLAGLSYEQYF.